Sequencing of this T cell receptor beta chain was carried out in a study of T-cell reconstitution after alpha-beta-depleted transplantation in children. V dropped 4 bases and J dropped 8 bases, with 5 bases sitting between them. Germline values: CDR1 SQVTM, CDR2 ANQGSEA. The CDR3 extends over 9 amino acids. Unique molecular identifiers were incorporated when the TCRbeta library was constructed. In TCRdb, the PCR reads were re-called with MiXCR into one record per CDR3 protein. The table includes 350,000 to 450,000 distinct CDR3 sequences, roughly 13% detected once. The chain is built from TRBV29-1 and TRBJ1-2; D is ambiguous. This specimen was PBMCs, taken from the stem cell graft. The sequence was collected from a human donor who donated a stem cell graft to a child with Fanconi anemia. CDR3 DNA: TGCAGCGTTGGAGAAGGCTACACCTTC. Its translation is CSVGEGYTF.